These 27 T cell receptor beta chains were sequenced from one sample in a study of blood T cell repertoires in COVID-19. Only in-frame clones appear in the TCRdb table, and some are missing; sequencing was by immunoSEQ multiplex PCR. The table records roughly 160,000 clones, approximately 84% of them present only once. Sequencing was done on a sample of peripheral blood. The receptors come from a woman in her forties or fifties with COVID-19, enrolled during active disease.

The genes are TRBV7-7 and TRBJ2-1; 11 nucleotides align to TRBD2. Trimming at V came to 2 bases and at J to 6 bases, leaving 3 bases not matched to a gene. CDR3 length: 15 amino acids. In germline, CDR1 is SSHAT, CDR2 FNYEAQ (reference sequence). CDR3 region: CASSLFSGGANEQFF. The CDR3 DNA reads TGTGCCAGCAGCTTATTTAGCGGGGGGGCCAATGAGCAGTTCTTC.

The V and J genes are TRBV5-6 and TRBJ1-5; 7 positions agree with TRBD1. The CDR3 totals 14 residues. Germline values: CDR1 SGHDT, CDR2 YYEEEE. The V and J ends lost 4 bases and 4 bases, in that order; junction bases with no gene match: 5. The CDR3 sequence is CASSVGQINQPQHF. DNA of the CDR3: TGTGCCAGCAGCGTGGGACAGATAAATCAGCCCCAGCATTTT.

This chain joins TRBV3-1 (or the pseudogene TRBV3-2) and TRBJ2-2; 7 bases line up with TRBD2. CDR3 length equals 20 residues. CDR1 and CDR2 (germline): LGHDT, YNNKEL (reference sequence). V lost 3 bases and J lost 0; bases outside the gene matches: 16. The CDR3, as DNA: TGTGCCAGCAGCCACCTAGGATTGGCAGGACTAGGGGCGAACACCGGGGAGCTGTTTTTT. It encodes CASSHLGLAGLGANTGELFF.

This chain connects TRBV23-1 to TRBJ1-5, with TRBD1 matching 7 bases. TRBV23-1 is an ORF for which the function is uncertain. This CDR3 spans 15 amino acids. Germline trimming cut 0 bases from V and 6 bases from J; bases unmatched to any gene: 5. CDR3 DNA: TGCGCCAGCAGTCAATCTTGTGACAGGGCTCAGCCCCAGCATTTT. Amino acids: CASSQSCDRAQPQHF.

This rearrangement joins TRBV10-3 to TRBJ2-7, with D tentatively TRBD1 (7 bases). Trimming took off 4 bases at V and 4 bases at J, with 14 bases between the two ends. Germline V gene sequence: CDR1 ENHRY, CDR2 SYGVKD. CDR3 size: 14 residues. The DNA of the CDR3 is TGTGCCATCAGTGTGGATCCAGGGGGGTACGAGCAGTACTTC. Its protein product is CAISVDPGGYEQYF.

The chain employs TRBV7-2 and TRBJ2-6; D call uncertain. The CDR3 is 15 residues long. CDR1 and CDR2 from the germline V gene are SGHTA and FQGNSA. Deletions cut 5 bases from V and 0 bases from J, with 8 bases between. The DNA of the CDR3 is TGTGCCAGCAGCGTGGTACTCTCTGGGGCCAACGTCCTGACTTTC. Its translation is CASSVVLSGANVLTF.

The V and J genes are TRBV18 and TRBJ2-7; a possible D gene is TRBD2 (6 bases). Germline V gene data show CDR1 as KGHSH and CDR2 as LQKENI. The CDR3 consists of 15 residues. Deletions cut 6 bases from V and 0 bases from J, with 15 bases between. The CDR3 protein is CASSRDGKGSYEQYF. The CDR3 DNA sequence: TGTGCCAGCTCGCGGGACGGCAAAGGCTCCTACGAGCAGTACTTC.

The V gene is TRBV6-4, the J gene TRBJ2-1; 8 bases fit TRBD2. Germline V gene lookup returns CDR1 MRHNA and CDR2 SNTAGT. Germline trimming cut 6 bases from V and 5 bases from J; bases unmatched to any gene: 9. The CDR3 spans 15 residues. The CDR3 loop is CASSPSGGSNNEQFF. CDR3 in DNA: TGTGCCAGCAGCCCGAGCGGGGGAAGTAACAATGAGCAGTTCTTC.

This clone was recorded once. This chain links TRBV6-5 with TRBJ1-3; D is unresolved. The CDR3 loop spans 14 amino acids. Between the trimmed V and J ends, which lost 9 bases and 0 bases, there was a span of 12 bases. Per germline, CDR1 MNHEY and CDR2 SVGAGI. The DNA of the CDR3 is TGTGCCAGTGTCAAGAGTCCCTCTGGAAACACCATATATTTT. This sequence encodes CASVKSPSGNTIYF.

The CDR3 loop is CASSPSDRAGYEQYF. CDR3 sequence (DNA): TGTGCCAGCTCACCATCGGACAGGGCGGGCTACGAGCAGTACTTC. This sequence joins TRBV18 and TRBJ2-7, with TRBD1 matching 8 bases. The CDR3 runs 15 residues. The germline CDR1 and CDR2 sequences are KGHSH and LQKENI. Trimming removed 2 bases from V and 3 bases from J; junction bases left unmatched: 6.

The chain uses TRBV4-1 and TRBJ2-1; D is unresolved. V shed 0 bases and J shed 8 bases, with 5 bases lying between them. The germline CDR1 and CDR2 sequences are MGHRA and YSYEKL. The CDR3 is 12 amino acids. The CDR3 bases are TGCGCCAGCAGCCAAGATACGGATGAGCAGTTCTTC. Protein sequence: CASSQDTDEQFF.

The chain recombines TRBV7-2 with TRBJ1-5, with 7 bases matching TRBD1. V shed 5 bases and J 10 bases; nucleotides not matched to a gene: 14. From germline, CDR1 is SGHTA and CDR2 FQGNSA. The CDR3 sequence is 15 residues long. The CDR3 here is CASSLGAGTASPQHF. The CDR3 DNA sequence: TGTGCCAGCAGCCTAGGCGCCGGGACAGCCTCTCCCCAGCATTTT.

The chain carries TRBV20-1 and TRBJ2-5; D is uncertain. The CDR3 loop spans 11 amino acids. From germline, CDR1 is DFQATT and CDR2 SNEGSKA (reference sequence). V was clipped by 6 bases and J by 5 bases, with 10 bases between them. The CDR3 spells CSASFGETQYF. The CDR3 DNA is TGCAGTGCCTCCTTCGGGGAGACCCAGTACTTC.

V and J are TRBV20-1 and TRBJ2-7, with TRBD1 matching 9 bases. V was pared by 3 bases and J by 1 base, with 10 bases of the junction left unmatched. The CDR3 totals 16 residues. From germline, CDR1 is DFQATT and CDR2 SNEGSKA (reference sequence). CDR3 coding DNA: TGCAGTGCTAGTCCCATAGAGGGACAGGGATCCTACGAGCAGTACTTC. Translated, it gives CSASPIEGQGSYEQYF.

This clone was recorded once. The gene calls are TRBV19 and TRBJ1-1; 7 nucleotides align to TRBD1. The CDR3 is made up of 14 amino acids. Germline CDR1 LNHDA, CDR2 SQIVND (reference sequence). V lost 5 bases, J lost 4 bases, and 7 bases stayed unmatched. CDR3 DNA sequence: TGTGCCAGTAGTGAAACAGGGGTTACCACTGAAGCTTTCTTT. Its protein is CASSETGVTTEAFF.

This rearrangement joins TRBV6-2 or TRBV6-3 to TRBJ2-7; D perhaps matches TRBD1 (6 bases). Germline V gene data show CDR1 as MNHEY and CDR2 as SVGEGT. V shed 5 bases and J shed 4 bases, with 6 bases lying between them. This CDR3 has 11 amino acids. The CDR3 bases are TGTGCCAGCAGTACAGGGTACGAGCAGTACTTC. Its translation: CASSTGYEQYF.

The chain carries TRBV7-9 and TRBJ2-1; D possibly corresponds to TRBD1 (6 bases). This CDR3 spans 14 amino acids. The ends were cut back, 7 bases at V and 2 bases at J, with 12 bases in the middle. Germline V gives CDR1 SEHNR, CDR2 FQNEAQ (reference sequence). The CDR3 DNA is TGTGCCAGCAACACGGACAGTACCTACAATGAGCAGTTCTTC. It codes for CASNTDSTYNEQFF.

The chain employs TRBV19 and TRBJ1-3, with TRBD1 matching over 7 bases. The junction had 7 bases not matched to a gene; V was cut back by 6 bases and J by 2 bases. Germline V gene sequence: CDR1 LNHDA, CDR2 SQIVND (reference sequence). CDR3 length equals 15 residues. CDR3 amino acids: CASRLDREAGNTIYF. As DNA, the CDR3 is TGTGCCAGTAGGCTCGACAGGGAGGCTGGAAACACCATATATTTT.

This chain joins TRBV7-6 and TRBJ2-5; TRBD1 matches 8 bases. Germline V gene sequence: CDR1 SGHVS, CDR2 FNYEAQ. Trimming cost V 3 bases and J 1 base; bases outside gene matches: 10. This CDR3 has 17 residues. The CDR3 sequence is CASSFPGTGSLQETQYF. CDR3 nucleotide sequence: TGTGCCAGCAGCTTCCCCGGGACAGGAAGTCTCCAAGAGACCCAGTACTTC.

This chain joins TRBV3-1 (or the pseudogene TRBV3-2) and TRBJ2-1; 8 positions agree with TRBD1. The J segment lost 0 bases and the V segment lost 6 bases, leaving 4 bases of the junction unmatched. The CDR3 is 15 amino acids. CDR1 is LGHDT, CDR2 YNNKEL, per germline (reference sequence). The CDR3 nucleotides read TGTGCCAGCAGGCGGACAGGGTCCTCCTACAATGAGCAGTTCTTC. Encoded protein: CASRRTGSSYNEQFF.

The chain carries TRBV5-4 and TRBJ2-1; 11 bases agree with TRBD2. In germline, CDR1 is SGHNT, CDR2 YYREEE (reference sequence). J gave up 8 bases and V 4 bases, and 5 bases lay outside the gene matches. The CDR3 is 14 amino acids. Written as DNA, the CDR3 is TGTGCCAGCAGCGATAGCGGGGGGGCTGATGAGCAGTTCTTC. Its protein product is CASSDSGGADEQFF.

This clone was detected only once. This chain joins TRBV6-1 and TRBJ1-5, with TRBD1 matching over 10 bases. V trimming: 4 bases; J trimming: 1 base; junction bases outside the gene matches: 10. This CDR3 contains 18 residues. Germline loops: CDR1 MNHNS, CDR2 SASEGT. The CDR3 loop reads CASSARTGGGQSNQPQHF. The CDR3 nucleotides are TGTGCCAGCAGTGCCAGGACAGGGGGAGGTCAGAGCAATCAGCCCCAGCATTTT.

V and J are TRBV27 and TRBJ2-7; D ambiguous. The CDR3 spans 14 residues. Trimming cost V 6 bases and J 3 bases, with 15 bases left between them. Germline V CDR1 and CDR2: MNHEY, SMNVEV (reference sequence). The CDR3 DNA follows: TGTGCCAGCAGCCCCGGGTCCGTCGACTACGAGCAGTACTTC. As protein: CASSPGSVDYEQYF.

V gene TRBV5-1 combines with J gene TRBJ2-3, with 16 bases that match TRBD2. The CDR3 loop spans 18 amino acids. V lost 4 bases, J lost 3 bases, and 8 bases stayed unmatched. Germline assignment: CDR1 SGHRS and CDR2 YFSETQ. The CDR3 reads CASSLGTSGGARTDTQYF. CDR3 coding DNA: TGCGCCAGCAGCCTGGGGACTAGCGGGGGGGCCCGTACAGATACGCAGTATTTT.

This chain joins TRBV2 and TRBJ1-2; 9 nucleotides line up with TRBD1. The germline gives CDR1 SNHLY, CDR2 FYNNEI. V shed 5 bases, J shed 4 bases, and the junction held 8 bases outside the gene matches. The CDR3 contains 15 residues. The CDR3 coding sequence is TGTGCCAGCAGTCCTTCGACAGGGGGATTCTATGGCTACACCTTC. Protein product: CASSPSTGGFYGYTF.

There are a few counts of this clone. This chain connects TRBV30 to TRBJ1-5, with a tentative D call TRBD1 (6 bases). The CDR3 length is 13 residues. CDR1 GTSNPN and CDR2 SVGIG come from the germline V gene (reference sequence). With 5 bases removed from V and 7 bases from J, the gap between germline ends came to 15 bases. This CDR3 is CAWGPGAQQPQHF. DNA for the CDR3: TGTGCCTGGGGTCCAGGGGCTCAACAGCCCCAGCATTTT.

This rearrangement joins TRBV20-1 to TRBJ2-7, with 7 bases matching TRBD1. Germline CDR1 and CDR2: DFQATT and SNEGSKA (reference sequence). Trimming took 3 bases from V and 6 from J; bases not matched to a gene: 8. The CDR3 has 13 amino acids. The CDR3 spells CSASWGTVSEQYF. The DNA for the CDR3 is TGCAGTGCTAGTTGGGGGACAGTGAGCGAGCAGTACTTC.